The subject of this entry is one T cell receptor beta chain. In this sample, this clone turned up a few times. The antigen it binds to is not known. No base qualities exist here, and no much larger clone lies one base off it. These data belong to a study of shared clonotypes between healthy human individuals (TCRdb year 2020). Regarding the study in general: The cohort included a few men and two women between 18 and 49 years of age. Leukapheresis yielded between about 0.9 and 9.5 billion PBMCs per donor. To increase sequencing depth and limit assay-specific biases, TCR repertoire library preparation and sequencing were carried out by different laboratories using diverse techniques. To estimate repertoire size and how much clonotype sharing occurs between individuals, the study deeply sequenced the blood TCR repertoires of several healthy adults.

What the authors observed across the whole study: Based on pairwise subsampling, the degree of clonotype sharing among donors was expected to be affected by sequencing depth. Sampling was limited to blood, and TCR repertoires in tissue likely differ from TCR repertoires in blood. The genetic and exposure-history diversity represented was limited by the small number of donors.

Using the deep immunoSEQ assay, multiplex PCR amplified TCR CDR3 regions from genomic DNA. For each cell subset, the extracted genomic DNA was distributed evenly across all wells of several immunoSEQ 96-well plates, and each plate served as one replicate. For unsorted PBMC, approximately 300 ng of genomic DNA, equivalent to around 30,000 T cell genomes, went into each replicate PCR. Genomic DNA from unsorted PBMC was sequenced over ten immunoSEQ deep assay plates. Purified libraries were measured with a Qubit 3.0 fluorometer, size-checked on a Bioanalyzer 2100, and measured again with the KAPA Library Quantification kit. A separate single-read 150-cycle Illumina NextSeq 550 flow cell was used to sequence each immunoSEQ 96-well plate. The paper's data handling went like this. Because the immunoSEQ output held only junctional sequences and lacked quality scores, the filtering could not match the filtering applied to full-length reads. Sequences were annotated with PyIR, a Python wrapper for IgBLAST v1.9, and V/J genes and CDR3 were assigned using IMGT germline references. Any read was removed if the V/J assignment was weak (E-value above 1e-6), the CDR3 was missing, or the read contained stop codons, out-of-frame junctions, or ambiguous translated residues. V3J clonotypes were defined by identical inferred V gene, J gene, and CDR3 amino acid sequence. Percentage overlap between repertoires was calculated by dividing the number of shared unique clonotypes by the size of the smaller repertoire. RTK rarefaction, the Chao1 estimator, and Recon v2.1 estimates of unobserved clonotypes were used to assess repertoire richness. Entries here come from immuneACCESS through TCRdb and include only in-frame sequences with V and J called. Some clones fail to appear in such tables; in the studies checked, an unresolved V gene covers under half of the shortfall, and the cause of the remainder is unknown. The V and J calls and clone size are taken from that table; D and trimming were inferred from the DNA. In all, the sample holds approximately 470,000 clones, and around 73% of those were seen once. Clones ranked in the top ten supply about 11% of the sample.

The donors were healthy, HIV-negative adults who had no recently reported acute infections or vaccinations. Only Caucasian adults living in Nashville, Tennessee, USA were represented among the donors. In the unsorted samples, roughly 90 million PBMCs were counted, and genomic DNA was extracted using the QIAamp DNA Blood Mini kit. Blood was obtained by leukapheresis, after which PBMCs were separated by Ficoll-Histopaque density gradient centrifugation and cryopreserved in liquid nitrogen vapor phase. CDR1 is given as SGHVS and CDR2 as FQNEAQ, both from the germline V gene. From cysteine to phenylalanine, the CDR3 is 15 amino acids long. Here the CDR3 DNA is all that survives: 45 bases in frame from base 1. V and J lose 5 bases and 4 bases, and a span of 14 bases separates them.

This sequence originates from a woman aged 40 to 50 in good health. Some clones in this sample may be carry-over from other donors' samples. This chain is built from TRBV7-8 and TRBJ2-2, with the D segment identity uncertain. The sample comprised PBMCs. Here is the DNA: TGTGCCAGCAGCGTGCTCCGTGCCTCCACCGGGGAGCTGTTTTTT. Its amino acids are CASSVLRASTGELFF.